This TCR beta chain was identified in a study of chemoradiotherapy in HPV16-positive cancers. Using immunoSEQ multiplex PCR, the repertoire was profiled, and TCRdb retains in-frame clones only, with some absent. The table has approximately 9,300 clones, about 86% seen once. Repeated repertoire sampling spanned the course of chemoradiotherapy. Regarding the study as a whole: The functional HPV-specific definition rests on just a couple of HPV16-positive patients. During treatment, candidate HPV-specific clones and E7-related motifs expanded in tumor. HPV-responsive T-cell expansion during chemoradiotherapy was linked to improved recurrence-free survival in HPV16-positive patients.

Only a few counts were recorded for this clone. Antigen specificity is unknown. The length of the CDR3 is 17 residues. The germline V gene has CDR1 MGHRA and CDR2 YSYEKL. With V trimmed by 1 base and J by 2 bases, 3 bases remained unmatched. Sequenced here: blood, sampled from a patient who underwent chemoradiotherapy. The TCR sequence derives from a human donor with HPV-associated anogenital cancer. This chain joins TRBV4-1 and TRBJ2-3; 13 positions agree with TRBD2. The CDR3 sequence: CASSQAGLAGNTDTQYF. In DNA form, the CDR3 reads TGCGCCAGCAGCCAAGCGGGACTAGCGGGGAACACAGATACGCAGTATTTT.